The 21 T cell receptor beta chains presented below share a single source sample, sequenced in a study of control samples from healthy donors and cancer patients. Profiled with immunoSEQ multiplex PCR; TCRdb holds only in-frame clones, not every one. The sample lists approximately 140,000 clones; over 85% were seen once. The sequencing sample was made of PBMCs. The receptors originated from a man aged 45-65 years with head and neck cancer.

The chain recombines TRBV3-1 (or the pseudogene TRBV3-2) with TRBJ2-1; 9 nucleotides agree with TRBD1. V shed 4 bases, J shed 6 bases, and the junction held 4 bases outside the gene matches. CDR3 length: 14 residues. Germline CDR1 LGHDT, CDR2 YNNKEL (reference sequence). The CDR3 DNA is TGTGCCAGCAGCCCGGACAGGGGTTTCAATGAGCAGTTCTTC. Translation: CASSPDRGFNEQFF.

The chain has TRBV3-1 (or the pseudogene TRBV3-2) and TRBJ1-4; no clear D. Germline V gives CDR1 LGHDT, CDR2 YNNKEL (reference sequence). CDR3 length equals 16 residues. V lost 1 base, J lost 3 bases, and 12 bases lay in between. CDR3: CASSQGTRVSNEKLFF. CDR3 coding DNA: TGTGCCAGCAGCCAAGGCACTAGAGTTTCTAATGAAAAACTGTTTTTT.

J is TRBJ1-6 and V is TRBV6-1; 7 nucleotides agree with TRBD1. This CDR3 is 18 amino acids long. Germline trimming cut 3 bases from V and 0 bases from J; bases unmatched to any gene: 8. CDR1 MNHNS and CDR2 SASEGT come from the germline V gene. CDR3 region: CASSDQGVRSSYNSPLHF. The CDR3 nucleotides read TGTGCCAGCAGTGACCAGGGGGTAAGGAGCTCCTATAATTCACCCCTCCACTTT.

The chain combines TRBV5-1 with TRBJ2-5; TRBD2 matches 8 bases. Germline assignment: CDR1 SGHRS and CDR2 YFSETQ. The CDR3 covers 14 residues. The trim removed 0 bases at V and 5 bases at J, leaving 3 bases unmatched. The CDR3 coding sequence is TGCGCCAGCAGCTTGGGACTAGCGTTGGAGACCCAGTACTTC. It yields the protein CASSLGLALETQYF.

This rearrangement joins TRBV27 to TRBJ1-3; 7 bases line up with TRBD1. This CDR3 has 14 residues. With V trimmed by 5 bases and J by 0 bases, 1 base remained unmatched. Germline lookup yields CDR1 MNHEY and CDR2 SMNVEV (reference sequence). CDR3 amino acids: CASSPGGSGNTIYF. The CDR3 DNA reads TGTGCCAGCAGTCCAGGGGGCTCTGGAAACACCATATATTTT.

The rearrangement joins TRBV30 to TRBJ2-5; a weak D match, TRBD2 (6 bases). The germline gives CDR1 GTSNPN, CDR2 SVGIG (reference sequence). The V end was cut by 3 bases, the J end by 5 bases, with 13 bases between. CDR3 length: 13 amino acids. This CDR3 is CAWRRGGEETQYF. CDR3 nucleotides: TGTGCCTGGAGGAGAGGAGGGGAGGAGACCCAGTACTTC.

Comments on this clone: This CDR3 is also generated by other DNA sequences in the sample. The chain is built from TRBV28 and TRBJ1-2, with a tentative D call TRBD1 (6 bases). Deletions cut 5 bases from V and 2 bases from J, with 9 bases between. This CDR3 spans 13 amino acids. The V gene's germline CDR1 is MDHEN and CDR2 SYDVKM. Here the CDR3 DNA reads TGTGCCAGCAGTCCCCAGGGGAACTATGGCTACACCTTC. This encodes CASSPQGNYGYTF.

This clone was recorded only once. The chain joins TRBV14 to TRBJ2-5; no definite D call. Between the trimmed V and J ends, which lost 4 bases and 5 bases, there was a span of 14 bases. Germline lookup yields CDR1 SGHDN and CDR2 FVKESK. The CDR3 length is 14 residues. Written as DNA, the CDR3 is TGTGCCAGCAGCCTCCTTAGGCGGCAGGAGACCCAGTACTTC. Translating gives CASSLLRRQETQYF.

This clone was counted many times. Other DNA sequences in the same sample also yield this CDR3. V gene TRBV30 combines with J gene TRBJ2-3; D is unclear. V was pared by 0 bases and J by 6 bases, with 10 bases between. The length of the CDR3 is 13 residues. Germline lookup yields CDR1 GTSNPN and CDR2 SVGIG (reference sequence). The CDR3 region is CAWSVREADTQYF. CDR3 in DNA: TGTGCCTGGAGTGTACGAGAGGCGGATACGCAGTATTTT.

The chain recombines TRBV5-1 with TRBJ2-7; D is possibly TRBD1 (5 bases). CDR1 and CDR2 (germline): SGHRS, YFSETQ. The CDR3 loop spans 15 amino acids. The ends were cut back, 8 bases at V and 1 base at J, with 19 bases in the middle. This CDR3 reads CASRQQVMSSYEQYF. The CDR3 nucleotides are TGCGCCAGTCGCCAACAGGTTATGTCATCCTACGAGCAGTACTTC.

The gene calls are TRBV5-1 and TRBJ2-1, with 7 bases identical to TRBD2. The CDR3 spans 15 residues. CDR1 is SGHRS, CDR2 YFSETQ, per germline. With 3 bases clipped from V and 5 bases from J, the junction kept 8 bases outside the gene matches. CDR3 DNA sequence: TGCGCCAGCAGCTGGGGAGCAGGGAGGGACAATGAGCAGTTCTTC. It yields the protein CASSWGAGRDNEQFF.

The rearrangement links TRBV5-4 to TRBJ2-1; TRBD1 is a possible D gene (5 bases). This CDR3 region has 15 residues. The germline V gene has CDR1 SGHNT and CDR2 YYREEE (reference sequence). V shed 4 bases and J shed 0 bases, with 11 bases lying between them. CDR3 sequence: CASSLQGSSYNEQFF. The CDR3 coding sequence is TGTGCCAGCAGCCTTCAGGGTAGCTCCTACAATGAGCAGTTCTTC.

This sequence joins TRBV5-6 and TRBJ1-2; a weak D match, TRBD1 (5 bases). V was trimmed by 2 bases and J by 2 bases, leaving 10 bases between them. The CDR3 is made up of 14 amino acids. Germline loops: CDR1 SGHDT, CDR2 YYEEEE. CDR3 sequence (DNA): TGTGCCAGCAGCTTTATGACAGAAAACTATGGCTACACCTTC. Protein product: CASSFMTENYGYTF.

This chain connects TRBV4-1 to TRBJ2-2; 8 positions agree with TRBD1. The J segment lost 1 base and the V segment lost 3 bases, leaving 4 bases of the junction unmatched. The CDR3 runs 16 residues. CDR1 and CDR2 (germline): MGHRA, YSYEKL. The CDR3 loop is CASSQRGTGNTGELFF. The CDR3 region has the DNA TGCGCCAGCAGCCAGAGGGGGACAGGGAACACCGGGGAGCTGTTTTTT.

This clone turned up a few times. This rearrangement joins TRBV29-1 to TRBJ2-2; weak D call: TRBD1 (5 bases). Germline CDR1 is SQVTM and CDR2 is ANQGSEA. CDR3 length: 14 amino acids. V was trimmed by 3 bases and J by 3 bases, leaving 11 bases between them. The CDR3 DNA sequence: TGCAGCGTTGATGGGGCCCTGGACACCGGGGAGCTGTTTTTT. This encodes CSVDGALDTGELFF.

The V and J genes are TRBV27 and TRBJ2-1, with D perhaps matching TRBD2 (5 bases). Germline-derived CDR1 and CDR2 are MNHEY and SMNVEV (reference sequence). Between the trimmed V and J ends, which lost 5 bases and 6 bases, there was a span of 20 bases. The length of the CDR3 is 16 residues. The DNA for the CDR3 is TGTGCCAGCAGTGATCCTAGCACCCAACTTTCCAATGAGCAGTTCTTC. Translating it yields CASSDPSTQLSNEQFF.

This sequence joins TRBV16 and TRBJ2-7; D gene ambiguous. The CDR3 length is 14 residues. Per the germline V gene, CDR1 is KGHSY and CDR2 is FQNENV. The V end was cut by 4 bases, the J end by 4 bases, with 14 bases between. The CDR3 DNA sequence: TGTGCCAGCAGCCCCCTGGATAGAAAATACGAGCAGTACTTC. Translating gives CASSPLDRKYEQYF.

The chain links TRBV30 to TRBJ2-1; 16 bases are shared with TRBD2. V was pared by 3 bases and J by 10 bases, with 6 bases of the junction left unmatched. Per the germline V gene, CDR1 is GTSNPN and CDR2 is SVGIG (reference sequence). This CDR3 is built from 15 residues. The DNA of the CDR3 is TGTGCCTGGAGCTCTAAGGGACTAGCGGGAGGGGAGCAGTTCTTC. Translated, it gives CAWSSKGLAGGEQFF.

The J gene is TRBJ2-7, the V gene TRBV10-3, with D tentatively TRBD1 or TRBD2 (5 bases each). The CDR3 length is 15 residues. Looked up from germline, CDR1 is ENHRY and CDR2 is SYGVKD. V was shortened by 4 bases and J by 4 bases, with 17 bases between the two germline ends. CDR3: CAISAPGPLQYEQYF. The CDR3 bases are TGTGCCATCAGTGCCCCGGGACCACTCCAATACGAGCAGTACTTC.

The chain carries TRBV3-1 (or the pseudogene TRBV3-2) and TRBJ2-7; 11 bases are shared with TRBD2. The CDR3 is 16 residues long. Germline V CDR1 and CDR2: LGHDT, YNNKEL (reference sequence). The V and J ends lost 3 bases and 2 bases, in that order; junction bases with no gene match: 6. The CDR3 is CASSHAGTSGAYEQYF. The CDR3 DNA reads TGTGCCAGCAGCCACGCTGGGACTAGCGGAGCCTACGAGCAGTACTTC.

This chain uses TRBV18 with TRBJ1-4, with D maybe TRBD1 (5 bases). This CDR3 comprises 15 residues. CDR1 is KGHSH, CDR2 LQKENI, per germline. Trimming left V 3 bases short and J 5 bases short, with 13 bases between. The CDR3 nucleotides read TGTGCCAGCTCACCGGCAGGGACTCTCAATGAAAAACTGTTTTTT. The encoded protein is CASSPAGTLNEKLFF.